A single T cell receptor (beta chain) is shown here with its context. Antigen unknown. The sample belongs to a study of monozygotic twins with inflammatory bowel disease. Using the 5' RACE reads, TCRdb records one entry per CDR3 protein without DNA. Here the sample table reports over 350,000 distinct CDR3 sequences. Study outcomes and limitations: Some repertoire variability may stem from patients' differing immunosuppressive treatments. Evidence failed to back one strong IBD-linked signal or clonotype.

Germline values: CDR1 MRHNA, CDR2 SNTAGT. This CDR3 has 16 amino acids. The sequence was collected from a human donor with ulcerative colitis or Crohn's disease, or a healthy co-twin of an affected twin (not recorded which). Material for sequencing was blood. This sequence joins TRBV6-4 and TRBJ2-7; TCRdb's D gene call, TRBD1, goes unchecked for lack of DNA. CDR3 protein: CASSKEPGTVTYEQYF.